These 22 T cell receptor beta chains came from one sample sequenced in a study of blood T cell repertoires in COVID-19. The method was immunoSEQ multiplex PCR; TCRdb's version includes in-frame clones alone and lacks a portion of them. The sample gives fewer than 90,000 clones, roughly 86% of which show up once; 4.5% to 6% is in the top ten. The sequenced material came from peripheral blood. Source of these receptors: a middle-aged man with active or convalescent COVID-19.

This clone was recorded once. This rearrangement joins TRBV3-1 (or the pseudogene TRBV3-2) to TRBJ1-6, with 8 bases matching TRBD1. The CDR3 is 15 amino acids. The V gene end was trimmed by 3 bases and the J gene end by 10 bases; junction bases not matched to a gene: 8. Germline V gene data show CDR1 as LGHDT and CDR2 as YNNKEL (reference sequence). The CDR3 sequence: CASSQAGTGESPLHF. CDR3 nucleotides: TGTGCCAGCAGCCAGGCCGGGACAGGAGAATCACCCCTCCACTTT.

The J gene is TRBJ2-7, the V gene TRBV6-5; TRBD1 is a possible D gene (6 bases). The V end was cut by 6 bases, the J end by 6 bases, with 12 bases between. Germline CDR1 reads MNHEY; CDR2 reads SVGAGI. There are 12 residues in the CDR3. The CDR3 bases are TGTGCCAGCAGGGGAACAGGGTTCGAGCAGTACGTC. Translation: CASRGTGFEQYV.

This clone was detected once. The chain couples TRBV6-5 to TRBJ1-6, with TRBD1 matching 8 bases. The V and J ends lost 3 bases and 7 bases, in that order; junction bases with no gene match: 5. Germline lookup yields CDR1 MNHEY and CDR2 SVGAGI. CDR3 size: 15 residues. The CDR3 loop is CASSYYRGMNSPLHF. DNA for the CDR3: TGTGCCAGCAGTTATTACAGGGGGATGAATTCACCCCTCCACTTT.

The gene calls are TRBV28 and TRBJ2-7; 11 bases are a match to TRBD1. Germline V gene data show CDR1 as MDHEN and CDR2 as SYDVKM. The CDR3 runs 15 residues. Trimming cost V 7 bases and J 1 base; bases outside gene matches: 6. The CDR3: CASTLGQGGSYEQYV. CDR3 nucleotide sequence: TGTGCCAGCACTTTGGGACAGGGGGGTTCCTACGAGCAGTACGTC.

V gene TRBV6-5 combines with J gene TRBJ1-3, with D tentatively TRBD1 (6 bases). Germline V lookup: CDR1 MNHEY, CDR2 SVGAGI. The CDR3 extends over 15 amino acids. V lost 0 bases, J lost 4 bases, and 10 bases lay in between. CDR3 residues: CASSYSYREGNTIYF. The CDR3 DNA follows: TGTGCCAGCAGTTACTCTTACAGGGAGGGAAACACCATATATTTT.

V and J are TRBV7-9 and TRBJ1-5; 9 positions agree with TRBD1. J lost 6 bases, V lost 8 bases, and 5 bases had no gene match. This CDR3 spans 13 amino acids. Germline V CDR1 and CDR2: SEHNR, FQNEAQ (reference sequence). As DNA, the CDR3 is TGTGCCAGCGGGGGACAGGGAGTTCAGCCCCAGCATTTT. Amino acids: CASGGQGVQPQHF.

The DNA for the CDR3 is TGTGCCATCAGGAATTACGGAGGCTCTGGAAACACCATATATTTT. Translation: CAIRNYGGSGNTIYF. The chain recombines TRBV10-3 with TRBJ1-3, with D unclear. Deletions cut 6 bases from V and 0 bases from J, with 12 bases between. The CDR3 has 15 residues. Germline V lookup: CDR1 ENHRY, CDR2 SYGVKD.

The rearrangement links TRBV19 to TRBJ1-5; 12 nucleotides match TRBD1. V dropped 6 bases and J dropped 1; count of bases not matched to a gene: 10. The CDR3 is 18 amino acids. Germline CDR1 and CDR2: LNHDA and SQIVND (reference sequence). The CDR3 DNA sequence: TGTGCCAGTAGCTCAGCGGGACAGGGGGCAAGAAGCAATCAGCCCCAGCATTTT. It yields the protein CASSSAGQGARSNQPQHF. Full variable domain (rest looked up from reference TRBV19 and TRBJ1-5): DGGITQSPKYLFRKEGQNVTLSCEQNLNHDAMYWYRQDPGQGLRLIYYSQIVNDFQKGDIAEGYSVSREKKESFPLTVTSAQKNPTAFYLCASSSAGQGARSNQPQHFGDGTRLSIL.

In its sample, this clone was seen once. V gene TRBV19 combines with J gene TRBJ2-1; maybe TRBD1 (5 bases). V lost 0 bases, J lost 5 bases, and 11 bases lay in between. This CDR3 has 15 amino acids. Germline CDR1 LNHDA, CDR2 SQIVND (reference sequence). The CDR3 sequence is CASSIDLGVHNEQFF. In DNA, the CDR3 is TGTGCCAGTAGTATAGATCTAGGGGTCCACAATGAGCAGTTCTTC.

The chain links TRBV10-3 to TRBJ2-3; 7 bases agree with TRBD2. The ends lost 4 bases at V and 2 bases at J; junction bases unmatched: 3. Germline CDR1 reads ENHRY; CDR2 reads SYGVKD. The CDR3 totals 14 residues. For the CDR3, the DNA is TGTGCCATCAGTGGCCGGGGGGACACAGATACGCAGTATTTT. It is translated as CAISGRGDTDTQYF.

The CDR3 here is CASSTTGTGVSNQPQHF. CDR3 sequence (DNA): TGTGCCAGTAGTACCACCGGGACAGGGGTTTCCAATCAGCCCCAGCATTTT. The chain uses TRBV19 and TRBJ1-5, with 10 bases aligning to TRBD1. Trimming at V came to 4 bases and at J to 3 bases, leaving 9 bases not matched to a gene. Germline V lookup: CDR1 LNHDA, CDR2 SQIVND (reference sequence). The length of the CDR3 is 17 residues.

The chain links TRBV5-1 to TRBJ1-5; a possible D gene is TRBD1 (5 bases). The V and J ends lost 5 bases and 1 base respectively, with 13 bases between them. Germline V gene data show CDR1 as SGHRS and CDR2 as YFSETQ. The CDR3 runs 15 residues. CDR3 loop: CASSQGVGSNQPQHF. CDR3 DNA sequence: TGCGCCAGCAGTCAAGGGGTCGGGAGCAATCAGCCCCAGCATTTT.

The chain is built from TRBV18 and TRBJ2-2, with D unresolved. The CDR3 loop spans 13 amino acids. Germline V gene lookup returns CDR1 KGHSH and CDR2 LQKENI. V was pared by 10 bases and J by 0 bases, with 9 bases between. The CDR3 loop reads CATTAPNTGELFF. As DNA, the CDR3 is TGTGCCACAACAGCCCCGAACACCGGGGAGCTGTTTTTT.

The V call is TRBV5-1, the J call TRBJ2-1; D is perhaps TRBD1 (6 bases). Germline loops: CDR1 SGHRS, CDR2 YFSETQ. The CDR3 is 16 amino acids. Trimming left V 0 bases short and J 2 bases short, with 12 bases between. DNA for the CDR3: TGCGCCAGCAGCTTGGCCCCGAGGGGGACCTACAATGAGCAGTTCTTC. It specifies CASSLAPRGTYNEQFF.

The V and J genes are TRBV28 and TRBJ1-5; no definite D call. There are 14 residues in the CDR3. V lost 3 bases, J lost 6 bases, and 12 bases lay in between. The V gene's germline CDR1 is MDHEN and CDR2 SYDVKM. The CDR3: CASSLPDLSQPQHF. CDR3 bases: TGTGCCAGCAGTTTGCCAGACTTGAGTCAGCCCCAGCATTTT.

This clone was detected once. The genes are TRBV2 and TRBJ2-3; tentatively, D is TRBD2 (7 bases). In germline, CDR1 is SNHLY, CDR2 FYNNEI. The CDR3 length is 16 residues. V was trimmed by 5 bases and J by 0 bases, leaving 15 bases between them. CDR3 amino acids: CASSKEGGLSTDTQYF. As DNA, the CDR3 is TGTGCCAGCAGTAAGGAGGGGGGGCTCAGCACAGATACGCAGTATTTT.

This clone was recorded a few times. The chain carries TRBV9 and TRBJ1-5, with TRBD1 identical over 10 bases. Trimming removed 0 bases from V and 7 bases from J; junction bases left unmatched: 4. The CDR3 runs 15 residues. Germline CDR1 SGDLS, CDR2 YYNGEE. The CDR3 loop is CASSVDDRGHQPQHF. DNA of the CDR3: TGTGCCAGCAGCGTAGATGACAGGGGGCACCAGCCCCAGCATTTT.

The chain uses TRBV28 and TRBJ2-5; the match to TRBD1 covers 7 bases. The CDR3 extends over 13 amino acids. Germline V CDR1 and CDR2: MDHEN, SYDVKM. V trimming: 2 bases; J trimming: 5 bases; junction bases outside the gene matches: 2. The CDR3 region is CASSLPRGETQYF. Written as DNA, the CDR3 is TGTGCCAGCAGTTTACCCAGGGGGGAGACCCAGTACTTC.

The V and J genes are TRBV20-1 and TRBJ2-3; 8 nucleotides line up with TRBD2. V shed 3 bases, J shed 4 bases, and the junction held 3 bases outside the gene matches. Per germline, CDR1 DFQATT and CDR2 SNEGSKA (reference sequence). The CDR3 totals 13 residues. CDR3 protein: CSASVGGADTQYF. The CDR3 nucleotides read TGCAGTGCTAGTGTCGGGGGGGCAGATACGCAGTATTTT.

The chain recombines TRBV2 with TRBJ1-2; maybe TRBD1 (5 bases). The CDR3 spans 13 residues. The germline V gene has CDR1 SNHLY and CDR2 FYNNEI. V was clipped by 4 bases and J by 3 bases, with 9 bases between them. CDR3 sequence: CASSAGEDYGYTF. The CDR3 DNA sequence: TGTGCCAGCAGTGCGGGGGAGGACTATGGCTACACCTTC.

J is TRBJ1-5 and V is TRBV6-5; D is undetermined. Germline CDR1 and CDR2: MNHEY and SVGAGI. This CDR3 region has 13 residues. Trimming cost V 8 bases and J 0 bases, with 8 bases left between them. CDR3 region: CASQADSNQPQHF. The CDR3 region has the DNA TGTGCCAGCCAGGCTGATAGCAATCAGCCCCAGCATTTT.

This clone was recorded once. This sequence joins TRBV5-6 and TRBJ2-2, with D possibly matching TRBD1 (6 bases). Looked up from germline, CDR1 is SGHDT and CDR2 is YYEEEE. Trimming pared 3 bases from V and 6 bases from J, leaving 9 bases between. This CDR3 comprises 13 residues. CDR3 loop: CASSSQGPGELFF. CDR3 coding DNA: TGTGCCAGCAGCTCACAGGGTCCCGGGGAGCTGTTTTTT.